Included here is one T cell receptor (delta chain) sequence, with context. The sample contains more than one DNA sequence encoding this CDR3. There are 21 residues in the CDR3. Trimming removed 0 bases from V and 0 bases from J; junction bases left unmatched: 8. The germline CDR1 and CDR2 sequences are GEAIGNYY and EKD. This record comes from a study of gamma-delta chains in newborns, infants, children. Whole-study context: Microbial exposure reportedly drives polyclonal innate γδ T cell expansion after birth.

TCRdb re-called clones from the reads via CATT. Among 14,000 to 15,000 delta-chain clones listed, roughly 7% were seen once. This sequence joins TRDV2 and TRDJ3, with 12 bases identical to TRDD3. This TCR was sampled from a child who was a newborn, infant or young child, either healthy, febrile or measles-vaccinated (not recorded which). Sequencing used blood. The DNA for the CDR3 is TGTGCCTGTGACACCGTGGAGCTGGGGGATACGCTCTCCTGGGACACCCGACAGATGTTTTTC. Translated, it gives CACDTVELGDTLSWDTRQMFF.